The following is a TCR beta chain sequence with its context. This sample stems from a study of blood T cell repertoires in COVID-19. Study background: The study drew acute and convalescent COVID-19 samples from the United States, Italy and Spain. Sample material is recorded as cDNA or gDNA derived from T cells, B-cell-depleted T cells, or PBMCs.

Original processing methods: Amplifying reference gene primers gave estimates of nucleated cell counts. Measured with immunoSEQ multiplex PCR; TCRdb has only the in-frame clones, and not every one. V and J calls plus clone size are reproduced from that table; the DNA served to infer D and trimming. The sample lists 150,000 to 200,000 clones, under 90% occurring once. Per the germline V gene, CDR1 is SGHRS and CDR2 is YFSETQ. J gave up 3 bases and V 5 bases, and 10 bases lay outside the gene matches. The CDR3 contains 15 residues. Enrollment of patients from Seattle took place during active infection, with longitudinal follow-up.

The receptor's source is a woman aged 70-85 years with COVID-19, enrolled during active disease. The gene calls are TRBV5-1 and TRBJ1-2; 7 nucleotides match TRBD1. Material: peripheral blood. In DNA, the CDR3 is TGCGCCAGCAGGCGAGGGGGCCCGATTCACTATGGCTACACCTTC. Amino acids: CASRRGGPIHYGYTF.